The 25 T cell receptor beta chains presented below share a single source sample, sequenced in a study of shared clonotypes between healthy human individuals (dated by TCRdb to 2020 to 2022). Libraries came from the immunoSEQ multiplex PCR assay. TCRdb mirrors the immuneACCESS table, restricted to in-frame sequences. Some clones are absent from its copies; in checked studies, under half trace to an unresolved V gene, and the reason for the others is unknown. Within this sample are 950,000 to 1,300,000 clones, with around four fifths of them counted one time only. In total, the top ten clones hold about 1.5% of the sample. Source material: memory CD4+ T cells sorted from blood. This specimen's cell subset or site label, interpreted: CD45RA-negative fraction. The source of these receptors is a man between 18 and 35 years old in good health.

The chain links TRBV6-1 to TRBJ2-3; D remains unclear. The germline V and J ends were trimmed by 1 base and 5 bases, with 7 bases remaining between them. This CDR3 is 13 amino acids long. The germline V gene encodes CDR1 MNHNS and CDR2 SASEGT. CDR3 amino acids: CASSEDPGDTQYF. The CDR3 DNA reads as TGTGCCAGCAGTGAAGACCCGGGAGATACGCAGTATTTT.

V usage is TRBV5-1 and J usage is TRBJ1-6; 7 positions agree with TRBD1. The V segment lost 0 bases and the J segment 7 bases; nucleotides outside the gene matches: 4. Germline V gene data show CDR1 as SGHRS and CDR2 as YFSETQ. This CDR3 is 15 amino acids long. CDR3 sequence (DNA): TGCGCCAGCAGCTTGGTCGACAGGGAAAATTCACCCCTCCACTTT. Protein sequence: CASSLVDRENSPLHF.

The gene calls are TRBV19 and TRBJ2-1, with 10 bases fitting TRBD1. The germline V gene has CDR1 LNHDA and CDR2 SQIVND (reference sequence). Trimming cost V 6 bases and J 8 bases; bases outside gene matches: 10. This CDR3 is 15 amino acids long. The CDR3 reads CASSKTGQGMYEQFF. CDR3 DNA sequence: TGTGCCAGTAGCAAGACGGGACAGGGGATGTATGAGCAGTTCTTC. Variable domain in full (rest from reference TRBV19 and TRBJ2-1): DGGITQSPKYLFRKEGQNVTLSCEQNLNHDAMYWYRQDPGQGLRLIYYSQIVNDFQKGDIAEGYSVSREKKESFPLTVTSAQKNPTAFYLCASSKTGQGMYEQFFGPGTRLTVL.

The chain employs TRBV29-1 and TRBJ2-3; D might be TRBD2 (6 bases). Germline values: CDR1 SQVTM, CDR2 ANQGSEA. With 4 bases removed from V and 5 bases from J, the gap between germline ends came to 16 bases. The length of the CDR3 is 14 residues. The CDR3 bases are TGCAGCGTTGCTCGGGGGACTGTGGTAGATACGCAGTATTTT. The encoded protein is CSVARGTVVDTQYF.

The CDR3 DNA is TGCGCCAGCAGTGAGTTGGGGGGGGCCCGGGAGACCCAGTACTTC. Translated: CASSELGGARETQYF. The V call is TRBV10-2, the J call TRBJ2-5; a weak D match, TRBD2 (7 bases). The V gene's germline CDR1 is WSHSY and CDR2 SAAADI. This CDR3 contains 15 residues. Trimming removed 1 base at V and 5 bases at J, with 14 bases between.

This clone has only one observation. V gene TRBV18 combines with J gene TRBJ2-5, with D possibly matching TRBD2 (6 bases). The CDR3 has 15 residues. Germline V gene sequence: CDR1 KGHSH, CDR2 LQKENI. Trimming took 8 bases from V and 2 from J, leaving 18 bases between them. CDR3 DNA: TGTGCCAGCGCCCGGGTAGCGGCTAAACAAGAGACCCAGTACTTC. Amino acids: CASARVAAKQETQYF.

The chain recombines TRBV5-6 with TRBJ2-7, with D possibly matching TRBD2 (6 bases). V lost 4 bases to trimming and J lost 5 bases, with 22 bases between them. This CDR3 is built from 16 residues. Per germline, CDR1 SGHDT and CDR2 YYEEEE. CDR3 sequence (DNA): TGTGCCAGCAGCCCGACACGGATGGGGGGTAGCCACGAGCAGTACTTC. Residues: CASSPTRMGGSHEQYF.

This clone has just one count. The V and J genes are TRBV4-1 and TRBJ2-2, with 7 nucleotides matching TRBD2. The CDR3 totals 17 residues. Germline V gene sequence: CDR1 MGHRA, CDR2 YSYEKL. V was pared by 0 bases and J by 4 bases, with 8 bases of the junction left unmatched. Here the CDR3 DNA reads TGCGCCAGCAGCCAAGACCCGGCGGGGGTCCTCACCGGGGAGCTGTTTTTT. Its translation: CASSQDPAGVLTGELFF.

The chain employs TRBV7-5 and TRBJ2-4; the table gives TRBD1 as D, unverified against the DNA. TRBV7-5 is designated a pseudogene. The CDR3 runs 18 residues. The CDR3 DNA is TGTGCCGGTCCGCCCCCATCCCCGGGACAGGGGGGCGGGAACATTCAGTACTTC. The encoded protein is CAGPPPSPGQGGGNIQYF.

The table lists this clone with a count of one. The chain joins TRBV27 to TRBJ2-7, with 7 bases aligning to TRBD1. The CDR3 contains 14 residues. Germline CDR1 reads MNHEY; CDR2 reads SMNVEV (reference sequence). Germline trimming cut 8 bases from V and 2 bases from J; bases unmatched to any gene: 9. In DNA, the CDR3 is TGTGCCAGCCGACGGACAGGAACCACCTACGAGCAGTACTTC. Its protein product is CASRRTGTTYEQYF.

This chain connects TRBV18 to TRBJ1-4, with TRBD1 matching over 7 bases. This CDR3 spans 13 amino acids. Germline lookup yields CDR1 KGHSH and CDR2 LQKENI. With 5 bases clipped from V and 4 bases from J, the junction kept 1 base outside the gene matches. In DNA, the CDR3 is TGTGCCAGCTCATCAGGGGGTAATGAAAAACTGTTTTTT. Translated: CASSSGGNEKLFF.

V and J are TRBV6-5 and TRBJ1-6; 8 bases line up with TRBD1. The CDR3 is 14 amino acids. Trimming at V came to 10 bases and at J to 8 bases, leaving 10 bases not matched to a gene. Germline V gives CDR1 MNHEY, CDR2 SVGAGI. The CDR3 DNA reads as TGTGCCACCTCCCGACAGGGGCTAGATTCACCCCTCCACTTT. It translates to CATSRQGLDSPLHF.

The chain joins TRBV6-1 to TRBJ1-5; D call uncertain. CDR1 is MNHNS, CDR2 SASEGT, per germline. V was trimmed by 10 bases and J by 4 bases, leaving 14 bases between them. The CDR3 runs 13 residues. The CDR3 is CATTVGVNQPQHF. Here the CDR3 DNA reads TGTGCCACCACCGTGGGTGTGAATCAGCCCCAGCATTTT.

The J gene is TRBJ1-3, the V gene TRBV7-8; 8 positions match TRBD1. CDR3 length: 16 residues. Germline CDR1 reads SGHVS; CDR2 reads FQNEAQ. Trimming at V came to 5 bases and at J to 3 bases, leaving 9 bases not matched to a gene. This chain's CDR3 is CASSPRDRPNGNTIYF. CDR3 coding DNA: TGTGCCAGCAGCCCCCGGGACAGGCCCAATGGAAACACCATATATTTT.

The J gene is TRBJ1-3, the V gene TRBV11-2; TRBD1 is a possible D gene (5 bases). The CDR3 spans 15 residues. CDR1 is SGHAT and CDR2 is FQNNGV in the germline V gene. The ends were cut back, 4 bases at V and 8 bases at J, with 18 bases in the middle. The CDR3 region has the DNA TGTGCCAGCAGCTCCCCCGGGCAGGGTGGCGACACCATATATTTT. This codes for CASSSPGQGGDTIYF. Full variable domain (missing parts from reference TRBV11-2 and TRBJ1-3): EAGVAQSPRYKIIEKRQSVAFWCNPISGHATLYWYQQILGQGPKLLIQFQNNGVVDDSQLPKDRFSAERLKGVDSTLKIQPAKLEDSAVYLCASSSPGQGGDTIYFGEGSWLTVV.

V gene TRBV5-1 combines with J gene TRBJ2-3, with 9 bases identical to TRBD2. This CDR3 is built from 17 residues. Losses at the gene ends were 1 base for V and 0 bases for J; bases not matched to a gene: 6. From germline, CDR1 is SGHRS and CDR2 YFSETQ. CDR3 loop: CASSLLILAGSTDTQYF. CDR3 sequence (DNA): TGCGCCAGCAGCTTGTTGATCCTAGCGGGGAGCACAGATACGCAGTATTTT. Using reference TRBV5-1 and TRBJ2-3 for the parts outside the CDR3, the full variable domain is KAGVTQTPRYLIKTRGQQVTLSCSPISGHRSVSWYQQTPGQGLQFLFEYFSETQRNKGNFPGRFSGRQFSNSRSEMNVSTLELGDSALYLCASSLLILAGSTDTQYFGPGTRLTVL.

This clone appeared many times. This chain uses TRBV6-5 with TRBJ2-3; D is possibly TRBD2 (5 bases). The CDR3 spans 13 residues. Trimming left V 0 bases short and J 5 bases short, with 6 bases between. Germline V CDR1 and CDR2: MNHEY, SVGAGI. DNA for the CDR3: TGTGCCAGCAGTTACTCCGAGGGAGATACGCAGTATTTT. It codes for CASSYSEGDTQYF.

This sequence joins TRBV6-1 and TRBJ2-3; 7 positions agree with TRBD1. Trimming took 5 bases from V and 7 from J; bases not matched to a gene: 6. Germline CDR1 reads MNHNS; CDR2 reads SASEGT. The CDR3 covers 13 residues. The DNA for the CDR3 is TGTGCCAGCAGTCCGCGACAGGGATATACGCAGTATTTT. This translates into CASSPRQGYTQYF.

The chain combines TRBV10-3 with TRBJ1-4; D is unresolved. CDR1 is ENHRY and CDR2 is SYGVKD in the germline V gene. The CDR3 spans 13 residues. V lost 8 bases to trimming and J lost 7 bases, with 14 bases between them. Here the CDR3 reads CAIRPHYTEKLFF. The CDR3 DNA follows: TGTGCCATCCGTCCACATTATACTGAAAAACTGTTTTTT.

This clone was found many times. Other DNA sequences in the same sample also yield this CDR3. The CDR3 reads CASSLGGTVYGYTF. In DNA form, the CDR3 reads TGTGCCAGCAGCTTGGGGGGGACAGTATATGGCTACACCTTC. The chain is built from TRBV5-6 and TRBJ1-2; 7 positions agree with TRBD1. Germline V gene data show CDR1 as SGHDT and CDR2 as YYEEEE. V dropped 0 bases and J dropped 5; count of bases not matched to a gene: 4. The CDR3 contains 14 residues.

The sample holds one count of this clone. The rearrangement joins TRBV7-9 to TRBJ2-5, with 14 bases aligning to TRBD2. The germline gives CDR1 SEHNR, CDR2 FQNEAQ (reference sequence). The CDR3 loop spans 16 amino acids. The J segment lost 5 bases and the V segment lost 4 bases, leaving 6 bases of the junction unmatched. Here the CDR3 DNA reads TGTGCCAGCAGCTCGGGACTAGCGGGGGCCGAGGAGACCCAGTACTTC. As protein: CASSSGLAGAEETQYF.

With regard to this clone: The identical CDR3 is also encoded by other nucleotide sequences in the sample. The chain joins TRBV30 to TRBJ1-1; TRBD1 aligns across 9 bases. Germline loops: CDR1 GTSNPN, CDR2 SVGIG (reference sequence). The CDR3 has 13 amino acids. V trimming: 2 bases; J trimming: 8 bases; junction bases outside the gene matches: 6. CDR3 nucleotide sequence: TGTGCCTGGAGTAGACAGGGGGGCACCGAAGCTTTCTTT. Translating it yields CAWSRQGGTEAFF.

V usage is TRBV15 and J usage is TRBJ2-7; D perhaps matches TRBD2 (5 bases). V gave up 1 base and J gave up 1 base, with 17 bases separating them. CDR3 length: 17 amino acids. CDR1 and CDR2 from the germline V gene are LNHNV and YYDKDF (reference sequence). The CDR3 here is CATSRALGGRESYEQYF. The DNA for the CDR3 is TGTGCCACCAGCAGAGCGTTAGGCGGACGGGAATCCTACGAGCAGTACTTC.

CDR3 loop: CASSRTSDASTDTQYF. The CDR3 bases are TGTGCCAGCTCACGTACATCGGACGCTAGCACAGATACGCAGTATTTT. The chain has TRBV18 and TRBJ2-3; D remains ambiguous. The CDR3 totals 16 residues. Germline-derived CDR1 and CDR2 are KGHSH and LQKENI. Trimming stripped 4 bases from V and 0 bases from J, with 14 bases between.

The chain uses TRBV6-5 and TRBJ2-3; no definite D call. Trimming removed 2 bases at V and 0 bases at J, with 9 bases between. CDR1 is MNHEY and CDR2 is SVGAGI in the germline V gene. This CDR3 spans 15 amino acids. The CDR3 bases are TGTGCCAGCAGTTACACGGTCTCTAGCACAGATACGCAGTATTTT. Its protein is CASSYTVSSTDTQYF.